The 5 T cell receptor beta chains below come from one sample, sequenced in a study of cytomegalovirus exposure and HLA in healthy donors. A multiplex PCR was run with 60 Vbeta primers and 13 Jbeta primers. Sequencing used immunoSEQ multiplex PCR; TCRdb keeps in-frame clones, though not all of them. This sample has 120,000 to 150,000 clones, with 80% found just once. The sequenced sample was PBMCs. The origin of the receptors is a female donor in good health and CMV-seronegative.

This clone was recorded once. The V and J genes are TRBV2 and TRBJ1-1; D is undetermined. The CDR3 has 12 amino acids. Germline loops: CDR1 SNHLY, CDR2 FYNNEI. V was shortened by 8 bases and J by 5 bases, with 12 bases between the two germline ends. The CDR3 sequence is CASGWSRTEAFF. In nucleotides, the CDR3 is TGTGCCAGCGGCTGGAGTAGAACTGAAGCTTTCTTT. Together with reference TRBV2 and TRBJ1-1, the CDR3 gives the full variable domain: EPEVTQTPSHQVTQMGQEVILRCVPISNHLYFYWYRQILGQKVEFLVSFYNNEISEKSEIFDDQFSVERPDGSNFTLKIRSTKLEDSAMYFCASGWSRTEAFFGQGTRLTVV.

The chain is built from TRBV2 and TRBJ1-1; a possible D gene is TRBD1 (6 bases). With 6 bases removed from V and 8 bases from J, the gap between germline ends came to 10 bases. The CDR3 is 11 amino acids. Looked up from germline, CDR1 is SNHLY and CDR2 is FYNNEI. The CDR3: CASRRTAEAFF. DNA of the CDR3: TGTGCCAGCAGGAGGACAGCCGAAGCTTTCTTT.

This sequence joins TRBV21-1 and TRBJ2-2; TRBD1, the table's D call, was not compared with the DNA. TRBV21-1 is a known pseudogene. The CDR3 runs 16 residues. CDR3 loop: CASSTWDRGNTGELFF. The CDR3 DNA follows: TGTGCCAGCAGCACCTGGGACAGGGGGAACACCGGGGAGCTGTTTTTT.

The CDR3 protein is CASSLGGGSYGYTF. In DNA, the CDR3 is TGTGCCAGCAGCTTAGGGGGGGGATCCTATGGCTACACCTTC. The rearrangement joins TRBV11-2 to TRBJ1-2; D is perhaps TRBD1 (5 bases). Germline V gives CDR1 SGHAT, CDR2 FQNNGV. This CDR3 has 14 amino acids. Trimming took off 1 base at V and 4 bases at J, with 10 bases between the two ends.

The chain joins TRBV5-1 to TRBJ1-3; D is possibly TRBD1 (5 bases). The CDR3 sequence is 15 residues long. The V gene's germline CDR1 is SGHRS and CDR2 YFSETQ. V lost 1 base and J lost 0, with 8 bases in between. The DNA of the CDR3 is TGCGCCAGCAGCTTGCCAGGGTTCTCTGGAAACACCATATATTTT. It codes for CASSLPGFSGNTIYF.